This is a list of T cell receptor beta chains from one sample in a study of blood T cell repertoires in COVID-19. TCRdb keeps only in-frame clones here, not all; method: immunoSEQ multiplex PCR. The sample has fewer than 350,000 clones, around nine tenths seen once. Material: PBMCs or T cells enriched from blood (not recorded which). The receptors come from a woman between 40 and 55 years old who had recovered from COVID-19. Each CDR3 is given with its conserved first and last residue. The D gene is left open where the match is weak. Part of the rows lack a size; the others show once, few, many or a class for expanded clones.

V gene	D gene	J gene	CDR3 length	clone size	CDR3 protein	CDR3 DNA
TRBV7-2	TRBD2	TRBJ2-5	14	.	CASSLEPSGQTQYF	TGTGCCAGCAGCTTAGAACCTAGCGGACAGACCCAGTACTTC
TRBV7-6	TRBD2	TRBJ2-5	16	once	CASSGRGRAGQETQYF	TGTGCCAGCAGCGGTCGGGGGAGGGCCGGTCAAGAGACCCAGTACTTC
TRBV7-3	.	TRBJ2-7	13	.	CASSKGTDYEQYF	TGTGCCAGCAGCAAAGGTACAGACTACGAGCAGTACTTC
TRBV12-3/TRBV12-4	.	TRBJ1-5	13	.	CASSWTDNQPQHF	TGTGCCAGCAGTTGGACAGATAATCAGCCCCAGCATTTT
TRBV6-4	TRBD2	TRBJ2-2	15	.	CASSEVAGGAGELFF	TGTGCCAGCAGTGAAGTGGCGGGAGGCGCCGGGGAGCTGTTTTTT
TRBV5-5	TRBD1	TRBJ2-1	15	.	CASSLPGQGFDEQFF	TGTGCCAGCAGCTTGCCGGGACAGGGTTTCGATGAGCAGTTCTTC
TRBV4-3	.	TRBJ2-6	16	.	CASSQEQVSGANVLTF	TGCGCCAGCAGCCAAGAACAGGTTTCTGGGGCCAACGTCCTGACTTTC
TRBV9	.	TRBJ1-1	13	.	CASSVGPSTEAFF	TGTGCCAGCAGCGTAGGGCCCTCCACTGAAGCTTTCTTT
TRBV20-1	TRBD2	TRBJ2-3	15	.	CSASGRLALTDTQYF	TGCAGTGCTAGTGGGCGACTAGCGCTCACAGATACGCAGTATTTT
TRBV7-9	.	TRBJ1-4	15	.	CASTIVQGSNEKLFF	TGTGCCAGCACGATCGTACAGGGATCTAATGAAAAACTGTTTTTT
TRBV13	.	TRBJ2-5	14	.	CASSFRGGGVTQYF	TGTGCCAGCAGCTTTAGGGGGGGTGGAGTGACCCAGTACTTC
TRBV4-3	.	TRBJ1-2	15	.	CASSQKGPPVHGYTF	TGCGCCAGCAGCCAGAAGGGGCCCCCAGTCCATGGCTACACCTTC
TRBV2	.	TRBJ2-7	13	few	CASSVGAPYEQYF	TGTGCCAGCAGTGTAGGGGCACCCTACGAGCAGTACTTC
TRBV7-2	.	TRBJ1-2	15	.	CASSLKAGWHYGYTF	TGTGCCAGCAGCCTGAAGGCAGGGTGGCACTATGGCTACACCTTC
TRBV7-2	.	TRBJ1-1	15	.	CASTLTGPTNTEAFF	TGTGCCAGCACCCTAACTGGGCCGACGAACACTGAAGCTTTCTTT
TRBV15	.	TRBJ1-5	13	once	CATSPDSDQPQHF	TGTGCCACCAGCCCTGACAGCGATCAGCCCCAGCATTTT
TRBV28	TRBD2	TRBJ2-1	17	.	CASTTLAGTSGKNEQFF	TGTGCCAGCACCACCCTCGCCGGGACTAGCGGGAAGAATGAGCAGTTCTTC
TRBV28	.	TRBJ2-1	14	.	CASSFGGSYNEQFF	TGTGCCAGCAGTTTCGGAGGCTCCTACAATGAGCAGTTCTTC
TRBV6-5	TRBD2	TRBJ2-2	15	.	CASRPTSGNTGELFF	TGTGCCAGCAGGCCAACTAGCGGGAACACCGGGGAGCTGTTTTTT
TRBV28	TRBD2	TRBJ2-1	21	once	CASSPSIHGLAGTSSYNEQFF	TGTGCCAGCAGCCCTTCGATACATGGACTAGCGGGTACAAGCTCCTACAATGAGCAGTTCTTC
TRBV4-3	.	TRBJ2-5	16	.	CASSQGARGRQETQYF	TGCGCCAGCAGCCAAGGGGCTAGGGGAAGGCAAGAGACCCAGTACTTC
TRBV3-1/TRBV3-2	TRBD2	TRBJ2-5	13	many	CASSQGGKETQYF	TGTGCCAGCAGCCAGGGGGGGAAAGAGACCCAGTACTTC
TRBV7-3	TRBD2	TRBJ2-1	15	.	CASSLSGDGYNEQFF	TGTGCCAGCAGCTTGAGCGGGGACGGATACAATGAGCAGTTCTTC
TRBV5-1	.	TRBJ2-7	13	.	CASSLAAGYEQYF	TGCGCCAGCAGCTTGGCGGCAGGGTACGAGCAGTACTTC
TRBV5-5	TRBD1	TRBJ2-5	14	.	CASSPGTGRETQYF	TGTGCCAGCAGCCCTGGGACAGGACGGGAGACCCAGTACTTC
TRBV27	.	TRBJ2-5	13	.	CASSSPPSETQYF	TGTGCCAGCAGTTCCCCCCCCTCGGAGACCCAGTACTTC
TRBV13	TRBD1	TRBJ1-2	17	once	CASSTRIGTGPNYGYTF	TGTGCCAGCAGCACCCGCATCGGGACAGGACCTAACTATGGCTACACCTTC
TRBV6-5	.	TRBJ1-1	12	.	CASRTANTEAFF	TGTGCCAGCAGGACAGCGAACACTGAAGCTTTCTTT
TRBV7-2	TRBD1	TRBJ1-4	15	.	CASSSPTGLNEKLFF	TGTGCCAGCAGCTCGCCGACAGGGCTCAATGAAAAACTGTTTTTT
TRBV6-2/TRBV6-3	TRBD2	TRBJ2-3	16	.	CASSSFMGGPGDTQYF	TGTGCCAGCAGTTCCTTTATGGGAGGGCCCGGGGATACGCAGTATTTT
TRBV15	.	TRBJ2-3	17	once	CATSREEREWGTDTQYF	TGTGCCACCAGCAGAGAAGAACGGGAGTGGGGCACAGATACGCAGTATTTT
TRBV9	TRBD2	TRBJ2-1	18	.	CASSVAPPTSGRAGEQFF	TGTGCCAGCAGCGTAGCTCCCCCCACTAGCGGGAGGGCCGGTGAGCAGTTCTTC
TRBV5-1	TRBD1	TRBJ2-1	14	once	CASSLAGTDNEQFF	TGCGCCAGCAGCTTGGCCGGGACAGACAATGAGCAGTTCTTC
TRBV7-2	TRBD1	TRBJ1-2	15	.	CASSLTLGQGGGYTF	TGTGCCAGCAGCTTAACCCTTGGACAGGGCGGTGGCTACACCTTC
TRBV10-3	.	TRBJ2-1	13	.	CAIDIGLNNEQFF	TGTGCCATCGATATAGGACTAAACAATGAGCAGTTCTTC
TRBV5-1	TRBD2	TRBJ2-3	15	.	CASLEIAGATDTQYF	TGCGCCAGCTTAGAAATAGCGGGAGCCACAGATACGCAGTATTTT
TRBV19	.	TRBJ2-1	15	.	CATSPPVARYNEQFF	TGTGCCACCTCTCCCCCGGTAGCGAGATACAATGAGCAGTTCTTC
TRBV10-1	.	TRBJ1-1	15	.	CASSESKGSGTEAFF	TGCGCCAGCAGTGAGTCAAAGGGAAGCGGCACTGAAGCTTTCTTT